This TCR beta chain was sequenced in a study of ipilimumab plus nivolumab after autologous stem cell transplantation. Whole-study findings and limits: Authors suggest TCR repertoire, Treg phenotype and gut microbiota support further study.

Turning to this clone: Its antigen is undetermined.

Data came from immunoSEQ multiplex PCR; TCRdb stores just in-frame clones and leaves some out. The data show approximately 20,000 clones, 70% to 85% seen once. Checkpoint therapy with ipilimumab 1 mg/kg began 14 to 28 days after transplant. Trimming shortened V by 5 bases and J by 5 bases, and 11 bases separated the two germline ends. The CDR3 spans 13 residues. Looked up from germline, CDR1 is MNHEY and CDR2 is SMNVEV (reference sequence). The sequence was collected from a male donor with diffuse large B-cell lymphoma. This material consisted of PBMCs, taken in a trial of ipilimumab plus nivolumab as post-transplant consolidation. The chain carries TRBV27 and TRBJ2-3; the D gene is possibly TRBD1 (6 bases). The CDR3 region is CASSNRARDTQYF. The CDR3 coding sequence is TGTGCCAGCAGTAACAGGGCTCGAGATACGCAGTATTTT.